This T cell receptor (beta chain) was captured by sequencing in a study of vaccination effects on CD4 cells after COVID-19. In this sample, this clone turned up a few times. The antigen is not known. Within the ViraFEST assay, antigen-specific CD4+ T cells underwent expansion with viral peptide pools prior to sequencing. After around nine days in culture, the CD4+ T cells were isolated. The cohort was immunized with two doses of either the BNT162b2 or mRNA-1273 vaccine. Each culture had half its medium swapped for IL-2 medium on days 3 and 7. TCRdb's table, derived via immunoSEQ multiplex PCR, lists solely in-frame clones and lacks some. The data hold 13,000 to 15,000 clones, with around three quarters observed a single time. V gave up 1 base and J gave up 5 bases, with 6 bases separating them. The CDR3 runs to 14 residues. Germline V CDR1 and CDR2: SEHNR, FQNEAQ (reference sequence).

This TCR came from a human donor who received a COVID-19 vaccine. The chain couples TRBV7-9 to TRBJ1-6; no clear D. Source: CD4+ T cells from PBMCs cultured with SARS-CoV-2 spike peptides, taken after COVID-19 vaccination. The CDR3 DNA sequence: TGTGCCAGCAGCTTAGGCAGTCATAATTCACCCCTCCACTTT. Amino acid sequence: CASSLGSHNSPLHF.